The T cell receptor beta chain under discussion was sequenced for a study of Ad26.COV2.S vaccination and SARS-CoV-2 variants. The method was immunoSEQ multiplex PCR; TCRdb's version includes in-frame clones alone and lacks a portion of them. This sample has some 340,000 clones, with around 85% found just once. The treatment: roughly 18 received Ad26.COV2.S at low or high dose, single or two shots; 5 received placebo; per-sample allocation not given. The study sampled participants on day 63 after the first vaccine or placebo injection. An adult aged 18-55 years in Boston served as the donor. The CDR3 covers 13 residues. CDR1 is MNHNS and CDR2 is SASEGT in the germline V gene. V lost 1 base and J lost 2, with 5 bases in between.

Material: peripheral blood, obtained in a trial of Ad26.COV2.S vaccine versus placebo. The rearrangement joins TRBV6-1 to TRBJ1-2; D gene uncertain. The source is a person between 18 and 60 years old who received the Ad26.COV2.S COVID-19 vaccine or a placebo. In DNA form, the CDR3 reads TGTGCCAGCAGTGAAGTGGCAAACTATGGCTACACCTTC. Amino acids: CASSEVANYGYTF.